This TCR beta chain was identified during a study of shared clonotypes between healthy human individuals. Overall study context: Plates per donor: three CD4 naive, three CD4 memory, two CD8 naive, one CD8 memory. Points from the study as a whole: Relative to their counterparts shared across all four donors, non-shared clonotypes exhibited diminished generation probabilities.

In the case of this clone: What it binds is not known.

Germline V lookup: CDR1 SNHLY, CDR2 FYNNEI. V was clipped by 8 bases and J by 4 bases, with 14 bases between them. CDR3 length equals 13 residues. CCR7-negative CD45RA+ TemRA cells were combined with CD45RO+ cells to form CD8 memory. Produced via immunoSEQ multiplex PCR; TCRdb's table is partial and in-frame only. The sample records more than 550,000 clones, about nine tenths being singletons. Sequencing was performed on memory CD8+ T cells from PBMCs. Subset here: CD45RO+ cells pooled with CCR7-negative TemRA cells. The source is a man between 18 and 29 years old in good health. Some clones in this sample may be carry-over from other donors' samples. The V and J genes are TRBV2 and TRBJ1-1; possible D gene TRBD1, 6 bases. The DNA for the CDR3 is TGTGCCAGCCAGCTTGTCAGGGGCACTGAAGCTTTCTTT. It yields the protein CASQLVRGTEAFF.